These 5 T cell receptor beta chains originate from one sample sequenced in a study of Ad26.COV2.S vaccination and SARS-CoV-2 variants. TCRdb's copy holds only in-frame clones and misses some; the assay was immunoSEQ multiplex PCR. The sample yields roughly 350,000 clones, around nine tenths seen once. As to treatment: roughly 19 received Ad26.COV2.S at low or high dose, single or two shots; 5 received placebo; per-sample allocation not given. Day 63 after the first vaccine or placebo injection was the time point for sampling. The sample consisted of peripheral blood, taken in a trial of Ad26.COV2.S vaccine versus placebo. These receptors came from a person between 18 and 60 years old who received the Ad26.COV2.S COVID-19 vaccine or a placebo.

This chain links TRBV7-2 with TRBJ2-5; D tentatively reads TRBD1 or TRBD2 (5 bases each). Germline CDR1 reads SGHTA; CDR2 reads FQGNSA. CDR3 length: 15 residues. Trimming removed 5 bases from V and 3 bases from J, with 16 bases in between. The CDR3 is CASSLHMGVEETQYF. In DNA form, the CDR3 reads TGTGCCAGCAGCCTACACATGGGGGTTGAAGAGACCCAGTACTTC.

The rearrangement links TRBV19 to TRBJ1-1; perhaps TRBD1 as D (6 bases). Germline CDR1 and CDR2: LNHDA and SQIVND (reference sequence). V lost 4 bases to trimming and J lost 1 base, with 10 bases between them. The CDR3 covers 14 residues. The CDR3 loop is CASSTGVWNTEAFF. As DNA, the CDR3 is TGTGCCAGTAGTACAGGGGTGTGGAACACTGAAGCTTTCTTT. The variable domain in full, completed from reference TRBV19 and TRBJ1-1, reads DGGITQSPKYLFRKEGQNVTLSCEQNLNHDAMYWYRQDPGQGLRLIYYSQIVNDFQKGDIAEGYSVSREKKESFPLTVTSAQKNPTAFYLCASSTGVWNTEAFFGQGTRLTVV.

V usage is TRBV5-1 and J usage is TRBJ2-5; D is undetermined. CDR1 and CDR2 from the germline V gene are SGHRS and YFSETQ. With 2 bases removed from V and 2 bases from J, the gap between germline ends came to 16 bases. This CDR3 has 16 residues. The DNA of the CDR3 is TGCGCCAGCAGCTTTTCCCCCCTTGGGTCTCAAGAGACCCAGTACTTC. Encoded protein: CASSFSPLGSQETQYF.

The gene calls are TRBV7-2 and TRBJ1-4, with D maybe TRBD1 (6 bases). Deletions cut 5 bases from V and 2 bases from J, with 12 bases between. The CDR3 loop spans 15 amino acids. Germline lookup yields CDR1 SGHTA and CDR2 FQGNSA. The CDR3 DNA is TGTGCCAGCAGCCAACGGGGGCGGACTAATGAAAAACTGTTTTTT. Its translation is CASSQRGRTNEKLFF.

This chain connects TRBV7-9 to TRBJ1-1; D possibly corresponds to TRBD1 (5 bases). The CDR3 is 17 residues long. Germline CDR1 and CDR2: SEHNR and FQNEAQ (reference sequence). Trimming left V 1 base short and J 4 bases short, with 19 bases between. The CDR3 bases are TGTGCCAGCAGCTTAGTTGGCCCGGGACCGCGGTCCACTGAAGCTTTCTTT. This sequence encodes CASSLVGPGPRSTEAFF.